One sample yielded the 7 T cell receptor beta chains listed below, sequenced in a study of cytomegalovirus exposure and HLA in healthy donors. PCR involved 60 Vbeta and 13 Jbeta primers. Sequenced by immunoSEQ multiplex PCR; TCRdb stores in-frame clones only, minus some. The repertoire holds about 99,000 clones, with about 79% as singletons. The material sequenced was PBMCs. The source of these receptors is a man aged 60 to 75 in good health and CMV-seropositive.

The chain carries TRBV5-6 and TRBJ2-2; 8 bases fit TRBD2. With V trimmed by 4 bases and J by 1 base, 6 bases remained unmatched. The V gene's germline CDR1 is SGHDT and CDR2 YYEEEE. The CDR3 length is 16 residues. In DNA form, the CDR3 reads TGTGCCAGCAGCCTGCTCGGGGGGGAGAACACCGGGGAGCTGTTTTTT. Translating gives CASSLLGGENTGELFF.

The chain couples TRBV30 to TRBJ1-5; 8 bases are shared with TRBD1. CDR1 is GTSNPN and CDR2 is SVGIG in the germline V gene (reference sequence). Losses at the gene ends were 2 bases for V and 7 bases for J; bases not matched to a gene: 4. This CDR3 comprises 13 residues. CDR3 sequence: CAWSKTGAQPQHF. DNA for the CDR3: TGTGCCTGGAGTAAGACAGGGGCGCAGCCCCAGCATTTT.

The rearrangement uses TRBV5-5 and TRBJ1-1; unclear D gene. From germline, CDR1 is SGHKS and CDR2 YYEKEE (reference sequence). This CDR3 comprises 13 residues. V lost 1 base, J lost 5 bases, and 9 bases lay in between. CDR3 bases: TGTGCCAGCAGCTTGACGGGAAAGACTGAAGCTTTCTTT. Its protein product is CASSLTGKTEAFF.

The CDR3: CASTLNPWGVNYGYTF. DNA for the CDR3: TGTGCCAGCACCCTCAACCCATGGGGGGTCAACTATGGCTACACCTTC. The V call is TRBV7-2, the J call TRBJ1-2; perhaps TRBD1 as D (5 bases). The length of the CDR3 is 16 residues. V lost 7 bases, J lost 2 bases, and 20 bases lay in between. Germline CDR1 reads SGHTA; CDR2 reads FQGNSA.

The rearrangement joins TRBV11-2 to TRBJ2-3; 11 bases agree with TRBD2. The germline V gene encodes CDR1 SGHAT and CDR2 FQNNGV. V was clipped by 3 bases and J by 2 bases; unmatched bases: 4. The CDR3 totals 16 residues. The DNA for the CDR3 is TGTGCCAGCAGCTTCCGACTAGCGGGGACCACAGATACGCAGTATTTT. It codes for CASSFRLAGTTDTQYF.

The V gene is TRBV6-5, the J gene TRBJ2-2; 9 bases map to TRBD1. The CDR3 is made up of 16 amino acids. Germline-derived CDR1 and CDR2 are MNHEY and SVGAGI. J was trimmed by 5 bases and V by 0 bases; bases with no gene match: 4. CDR3 nucleotides: TGTGCCAGCAGTTACTCACAGGGGGCCAATACCGGGGAGCTGTTTTTT. Its translation: CASSYSQGANTGELFF.

The rearrangement uses TRBV6-5 and TRBJ2-5, with D possibly being TRBD1 (6 bases). V was pared by 8 bases and J by 4 bases, with 17 bases between. Germline lookup yields CDR1 MNHEY and CDR2 SVGAGI. The CDR3 consists of 14 residues. This CDR3 reads CASQGKDRGETQYF. CDR3 nucleotides: TGTGCCAGCCAGGGGAAGGATAGGGGAGAGACCCAGTACTTC.